This TCR beta chain was retrieved from a study of OX40 agonist ivuxolimab in advanced cancers. About the study: Patients undergoing dose escalation presented with hepatocellular carcinoma, melanoma, renal cell or head and neck cancer. Study conclusions and caveats: Some of the lowest clonal expansion was seen in partial responders at 0.1-3.0 mg/kg. Both CD4+ and CD8+ T cell populations in blood had undergone clonal expansion by week 6 at 0.1 to 3.0 mg/kg. The study did not work out the antigen specificity of the expanded peripheral T cells.

The method was immunoSEQ multiplex PCR; TCRdb's version includes in-frame clones alone and lacks a portion of them. The sample contains tens of thousands of clones, about 86% of which appear only once. A note on this clone: Its antigen is unidentified.

The V end was cut by 5 bases, the J end by 0 bases, with 17 bases between. Germline CDR1 and CDR2: MDHEN and SYDVKM. This CDR3 has 18 residues. The TCR was taken from an adult with an advanced solid tumor such as melanoma, head and neck, liver or kidney cancer. The material was CD4+ or CD8+ T cells sorted from blood, obtained in a trial of the OX40 agonist ivuxolimab. V gene TRBV28 combines with J gene TRBJ1-6; D is possibly TRBD1 (5 bases). In DNA form, the CDR3 reads TGTGCCAGCAGTGACCGTTCTTACAGGAGCTCCTATAATTCACCCCTCCACTTT. Protein: CASSDRSYRSSYNSPLHF.